The 21 T cell receptor beta chains below come from one sample, sequenced in a study of OX40 agonist ivuxolimab in advanced cancers. The method was the immunoSEQ multiplex PCR assay. This immuneACCESS table, as held by TCRdb, lists in-frame sequences with V and J called but not all clones. Of the missing ones, under half trace to an unresolved V gene in checked studies; the others have no known cause. Present in this sample are over 65,000 clones, roughly 87% of which were seen just once. The biggest ten clones account for about 5% of the sample. This specimen was CD4+ or CD8+ T cells sorted from blood, taken in a trial of the OX40 agonist ivuxolimab. The receptors shown here come from an adult with an advanced solid tumor such as melanoma, head and neck, liver or kidney cancer.

The chain joins TRBV27 to TRBJ1-5; 10 bases align to TRBD1. Per germline, CDR1 MNHEY and CDR2 SMNVEV (reference sequence). The CDR3 runs 14 residues. V trimming: 5 bases; J trimming: 3 bases; junction bases outside the gene matches: 1. The CDR3 here is CASSGQGVNQPQHF. The CDR3 nucleotides are TGTGCCAGCAGTGGACAGGGGGTCAATCAGCCCCAGCATTTT.

V gene TRBV5-1 combines with J gene TRBJ2-7; D is perhaps TRBD2 (5 bases). V lost 4 bases and J 5 bases, leaving 16 bases between the germline ends. CDR1 is SGHRS and CDR2 is YFSETQ in the germline V gene. The CDR3 has 14 residues. This CDR3 is CASSTGAANHEQYF. Written as DNA, the CDR3 is TGCGCCAGCAGCACCGGAGCGGCCAACCACGAGCAGTACTTC.

V usage is TRBV7-2 and J usage is TRBJ2-7; 8 nucleotides match TRBD2. The germline V gene encodes CDR1 SGHTA and CDR2 FQGNSA. CDR3 length: 15 amino acids. After removal of 1 base from V and 7 bases from J, the junction contained 9 bases not matched to a gene. The CDR3 region has the DNA TGTGCCAGCAGCTTAGATCCTAGCGGGCTCAGGGAGCAGTACTTC. Amino acids: CASSLDPSGLREQYF. The whole variable domain, filled in from reference TRBV7-2 and TRBJ2-7, reads GAGVSQSPSNKVTEKGKDVELRCDPISGHTALYWYRQSLGQGLEFLIYFQGNSAPDKSGLPSDRFSAERTGGSVSTLTIQRTQQEDSAVYLCASSLDPSGLREQYFGPGTRLTVT.

The genes are TRBV19 and TRBJ2-3; D is possibly TRBD1 or TRBD2 (5 bases each). CDR3 size: 17 residues. V lost 4 bases and J 2 bases, leaving 19 bases between the germline ends. Germline values: CDR1 LNHDA, CDR2 SQIVND (reference sequence). The CDR3 region is CASSTPGTDPYTDTQYF. The CDR3, as DNA: TGTGCCAGTAGTACTCCCGGGACCGATCCCTACACAGATACGCAGTATTTT.

J is TRBJ1-1 and V is TRBV7-9; TRBD1 matches 12 bases. Germline CDR1 SEHNR, CDR2 FQNEAQ (reference sequence). This CDR3 is built from 17 residues. With 1 base clipped from V and 7 bases from J, the junction kept 10 bases outside the gene matches. The chain's CDR3 is CASSLGITGTGGGEAFF. CDR3 nucleotides: TGTGCCAGCAGCTTAGGCATAACCGGGACAGGGGGCGGTGAAGCTTTCTTT.

The chain couples TRBV5-1 to TRBJ1-1; D unresolved. Germline-derived CDR1 and CDR2 are SGHRS and YFSETQ. Trimming removed 5 bases at V and 3 bases at J, with 11 bases between. This CDR3 region has 13 residues. The CDR3 DNA sequence: TGCGCCAGCAGTGGATTGGGAGACACTGAAGCTTTCTTT. Protein sequence: CASSGLGDTEAFF.

V and J are TRBV15 and TRBJ1-5; maybe TRBD1 (6 bases). Trimming took off 3 bases at V and 0 bases at J, with 12 bases between the two ends. From germline, CDR1 is LNHNV and CDR2 YYDKDF (reference sequence). CDR3 length: 16 residues. CDR3 residues: CATSSRGLYSNQPQHF. The CDR3 region has the DNA TGTGCCACCAGCAGCAGGGGCCTCTATAGCAATCAGCCCCAGCATTTT.

The chain joins TRBV25-1 to TRBJ2-2; 7 nucleotides agree with TRBD1. V shed 4 bases and J 0 bases; nucleotides not matched to a gene: 5. There are 16 residues in the CDR3. From germline, CDR1 is MGHDK and CDR2 SYGVNS. The CDR3 reads CASSGAGTANTGELFF. CDR3 DNA: TGTGCCAGCAGTGGAGCCGGGACAGCGAACACCGGGGAGCTGTTTTTT.

The chain joins TRBV19 to TRBJ1-1; the D gene is possibly TRBD1 (6 bases). The germline V gene has CDR1 LNHDA and CDR2 SQIVND (reference sequence). The ends were cut back, 5 bases at V and 1 base at J, with 8 bases in the middle. The CDR3 runs to 13 residues. The CDR3, as DNA: TGTGCCAGTAGTGGACAGCCGAACACTGAAGCTTTCTTT. Its protein product is CASSGQPNTEAFF.

This clone was recorded once. The V call is TRBV5-1, the J call TRBJ1-2; tentatively, D is TRBD1 (5 bases). Per the germline V gene, CDR1 is SGHRS and CDR2 is YFSETQ. Trimming stripped 4 bases from V and 2 bases from J, with 12 bases between. The CDR3 length is 14 residues. The CDR3 nucleotides read TGCGCCAGCAGCCTCGGGACGGACAACTATGGCTACACCTTC. It is translated as CASSLGTDNYGYTF.

The chain links TRBV2 to TRBJ1-2; D perhaps matches TRBD1 (5 bases). V was trimmed by 7 bases and J by 0 bases, leaving 15 bases between them. The CDR3 is 15 residues long. CDR1 SNHLY and CDR2 FYNNEI come from the germline V gene. The CDR3 loop reads CASTRQLWSNYGYTF. In nucleotides, the CDR3 is TGTGCCAGCACCCGACAGTTGTGGTCTAACTATGGCTACACCTTC.

This clone has a handful of counts. This chain uses TRBV28 with TRBJ2-7; perhaps TRBD1 as D (5 bases). Per germline, CDR1 MDHEN and CDR2 SYDVKM. The CDR3 spans 14 residues. V gave up 3 bases and J gave up 2 bases, with 11 bases separating them. CDR3 nucleotides: TGTGCCAGCAGTTTCCGACAGTCCCCCTACGAGCAGTACTTC. Its translation is CASSFRQSPYEQYF.

The chain recombines TRBV11-2 with TRBJ2-4; 10 nucleotides line up with TRBD2. There are 18 residues in the CDR3. CDR1 and CDR2 from the germline V gene are SGHAT and FQNNGV. The junction had 12 bases not matched to a gene; V was cut back by 6 bases and J by 1 base. CDR3 DNA sequence: TGTGCCAGCAGTCGACTAGCGGGTCCCCCTAGGGCCAAAAACATTCAGTACTTC. The encoded protein is CASSRLAGPPRAKNIQYF. The full variable domain, completed using reference TRBV11-2 and TRBJ2-4, is EAGVAQSPRYKIIEKRQSVAFWCNPISGHATLYWYQQILGQGPKLLIQFQNNGVVDDSQLPKDRFSAERLKGVDSTLKIQPAKLEDSAVYLCASSRLAGPPRAKNIQYFGAGTRLSVL.

The rearrangement joins TRBV2 to TRBJ2-1, with 12 bases aligning to TRBD2. This CDR3 is built from 16 residues. Germline loops: CDR1 SNHLY, CDR2 FYNNEI. V was clipped by 8 bases and J by 9 bases; unmatched bases: 14. The chain's CDR3 is CASCSRPSGRAPEQFF. The CDR3 bases are TGTGCCAGCTGTTCACGTCCTAGCGGGAGGGCCCCTGAGCAGTTCTTC. Supplemented by reference TRBV2 and TRBJ2-1, the full variable domain reads EPEVTQTPSHQVTQMGQEVILRCVPISNHLYFYWYRQILGQKVEFLVSFYNNEISEKSEIFDDQFSVERPDGSNFTLKIRSTKLEDSAMYFCASCSRPSGRAPEQFFGPGTRLTVL.

This chain uses TRBV5-4 with TRBJ1-1, with 7 bases lining up with TRBD1. This CDR3 comprises 14 residues. The junction had 13 bases not matched to a gene; V was cut back by 3 bases and J by 11 bases. Germline V gene data show CDR1 as SGHNT and CDR2 as YYREEE (reference sequence). CDR3 protein: CASSWIDRAQNAFF. DNA of the CDR3: TGTGCCAGCAGCTGGATCGACAGGGCTCAGAATGCTTTCTTT.

In its sample, this clone was seen a few times. The V and J genes are TRBV4-2 and TRBJ1-1, with D possibly TRBD1 on 6 matching bases. Germline CDR1 reads LGHNA; CDR2 reads YNFKEQ. V lost 4 bases and J lost 1, with 13 bases in between. The CDR3 covers 15 residues. The CDR3 protein is CASSLGAQGNTEAFF. CDR3 nucleotide sequence: TGTGCCAGCAGCCTCGGGGCACAGGGGAACACTGAAGCTTTCTTT.

This chain uses TRBV18 with TRBJ1-1, with TRBD1 as a possible D gene (6 bases). The ends were cut back, 3 bases at V and 0 bases at J, with 14 bases in the middle. The CDR3 covers 16 residues. The germline CDR1 and CDR2 sequences are KGHSH and LQKENI. Here the CDR3 reads CASSPNRAQMNTEAFF. CDR3 bases: TGTGCCAGCTCACCGAACAGGGCTCAAATGAACACTGAAGCTTTCTTT.

A few counts support this clone. V gene TRBV6-6 combines with J gene TRBJ2-7; perhaps TRBD2 as D (6 bases). The germline gives CDR1 MNHNY, CDR2 SVGAGI (reference sequence). This CDR3 spans 13 amino acids. Trimming stripped 6 bases from V and 5 bases from J, with 14 bases between. The CDR3 DNA reads TGTGCCAGCAGCCTACTAGCTGCCCACGAGCAGTACGTC. Translation: CASSLLAAHEQYV.

By proportion, this clone is medium-sized. This chain connects TRBV28 to TRBJ1-5, with D unresolved. The CDR3 loop spans 13 amino acids. The V and J ends lost 8 bases and 2 bases respectively, with 10 bases between them. The germline V gene has CDR1 MDHEN and CDR2 SYDVKM. The CDR3 is CASQFRGNQPQHF. CDR3 nucleotide sequence: TGTGCCAGCCAATTTCGGGGCAATCAGCCCCAGCATTTT.

This chain joins TRBV29-1 and TRBJ1-1; perhaps TRBD1 as D (5 bases). Germline V gives CDR1 SQVTM, CDR2 ANQGSEA. V was pared by 4 bases and J by 0 bases, with 9 bases between. This CDR3 spans 13 amino acids. CDR3 in amino acids: CSVATALNTEAFF. The DNA for the CDR3 is TGCAGCGTTGCGACAGCCTTGAACACTGAAGCTTTCTTT.

The chain links TRBV7-8 to TRBJ2-3, with D possibly TRBD1 on 5 matching bases. The ends were cut back, 7 bases at V and 4 bases at J, with 9 bases in the middle. The CDR3 runs to 12 residues. Germline values: CDR1 SGHVS, CDR2 FQNEAQ. The CDR3, as DNA: TGTGCCAGCACGAAGGGGTCAGATACGCAGTATTTT. Protein: CASTKGSDTQYF.